These 30 T cell receptor beta chains came from one sample sequenced in a study of control samples from healthy donors and cancer patients. TCRdb keeps only in-frame clones here, not all; method: immunoSEQ multiplex PCR. In the table there are about 150,000 clones, around 86% of which are singletons. Sequencing input: blood. The source is a man aged 25 to 40 in good health.

J is TRBJ1-1 and V is TRBV6-5; D possibly corresponds to TRBD1 (5 bases). This CDR3 spans 12 amino acids. CDR1 is MNHEY and CDR2 is SVGAGI in the germline V gene. Trimming left V 10 bases short and J 1 base short, with 10 bases between. CDR3 bases: TGTGCCACCAAAACAGGGAACACTGAAGCTTTCTTT. Protein sequence: CATKTGNTEAFF.

The CDR3 sequence is CSVERAGAGYGYTF. In nucleotides, the CDR3 is TGCAGCGTTGAAAGGGCAGGGGCTGGCTATGGCTACACCTTC. The chain carries TRBV29-1 and TRBJ1-2; TRBD1 is a possible D gene (6 bases). The V gene's germline CDR1 is SQVTM and CDR2 ANQGSEA. Trimming removed 2 bases at V and 4 bases at J, with 14 bases between. The CDR3 spans 14 residues.

The chain has TRBV7-2 and TRBJ2-3, with 12 positions matching TRBD2. This CDR3 contains 14 residues. After removal of 5 bases from V and 11 bases from J, the junction contained 8 bases not matched to a gene. Germline V CDR1 and CDR2: SGHTA, FQGNSA. For the CDR3, the DNA is TGTGCCAGCAGCCAGACGGGACTAGCGGGCATGCAGTATTTT. This encodes CASSQTGLAGMQYF.

The rearrangement uses TRBV21-1 and TRBJ2-3. TRBV21-1 is listed as a pseudogene. The CDR3 covers 16 residues. CDR3 amino acids: CASRGAGPGIADTQYF. CDR3 DNA: TGTGCCAGCAGGGGAGCCGGGCCAGGGATCGCAGATACGCAGTATTTT.

The V gene is TRBV7-2, the J gene TRBJ1-1, with D possibly matching TRBD1 (6 bases). The CDR3 runs to 13 residues. The germline gives CDR1 SGHTA, CDR2 FQGNSA. V lost 5 bases and J 5 bases, leaving 12 bases between the germline ends. CDR3 DNA: TGTGCCAGCAGCAAGGGGGAATGGACTGAAGCTTTCTTT. As protein: CASSKGEWTEAFF.

The gene calls are TRBV11-2 and TRBJ2-7; TRBD1 agrees at 10 bases. V was pared by 4 bases and J by 4 bases, with 10 bases of the junction left unmatched. The CDR3 sequence is 16 residues long. CDR1 and CDR2 (germline): SGHAT, FQNNGV. The CDR3 DNA follows: TGTGCCAGCAGCTCGGTGATGGGGACAGGGGTTTACGAGCAGTACTTC. Protein product: CASSSVMGTGVYEQYF.

The chain couples TRBV12-5 to TRBJ1-5, with D perhaps matching TRBD1 (6 bases). In germline, CDR1 is LGHNT, CDR2 FRNRAP. The CDR3 is 13 residues long. The V end was cut by 6 bases, the J end by 5 bases, with 11 bases between. The CDR3 here is CASGRDTYQPQHF. CDR3 nucleotide sequence: TGTGCTAGTGGAAGGGACACCTATCAGCCCCAGCATTTT. Complete variable domain (other parts from reference TRBV12-5 and TRBJ1-5): DARVTQTPRHKVTEMGQEVTMRCQPILGHNTVFWYRQTMMQGLELLAYFRNRAPLDDSGMPKDRFSAEMPDATLATLKIQPSEPRDSAVYFCASGRDTYQPQHFGDGTRLSIL.

The chain couples TRBV19 to TRBJ2-1; the D gene is possibly TRBD2 (6 bases). CDR3 length: 14 amino acids. Trimming cost V 6 bases and J 5 bases, with 14 bases left between them. Germline CDR1 is LNHDA and CDR2 is SQIVND (reference sequence). The CDR3 coding sequence is TGTGCCAGTAGCGTCGTGCGGGGCCACAATGAGCAGTTCTTC. It codes for CASSVVRGHNEQFF. The variable domain in full, with the rest retrieved from reference TRBV19 and TRBJ2-1, is DGGITQSPKYLFRKEGQNVTLSCEQNLNHDAMYWYRQDPGQGLRLIYYSQIVNDFQKGDIAEGYSVSREKKESFPLTVTSAQKNPTAFYLCASSVVRGHNEQFFGPGTRLTVL.

This clone is a singleton in its sample. This chain uses TRBV6-2 or TRBV6-3 with TRBJ1-5; the D is unclear. Trimming pared 6 bases from V and 4 bases from J, leaving 19 bases between. The germline V gene has CDR1 MNHEY and CDR2 SVGEGT. The CDR3 is 16 amino acids. CDR3 DNA sequence: TGTGCCAGCAGCAACTCACACGCGCCGGGAAATCAGCCCCAGCATTTT. Translated, it gives CASSNSHAPGNQPQHF.

This sequence joins TRBV7-2 and TRBJ2-7; maybe TRBD1 (6 bases). Germline assignment: CDR1 SGHTA and CDR2 FQGNSA. The CDR3 is made up of 15 amino acids. V lost 2 bases, J lost 0 bases, and 11 bases lay in between. The CDR3 reads CASSLLGTHSYEQYF. CDR3 nucleotide sequence: TGTGCCAGCAGCTTACTAGGGACACACTCCTACGAGCAGTACTTC.

This chain joins TRBV11-2 and TRBJ1-2; TRBD1 matches 9 bases. CDR1 and CDR2 (germline): SGHAT, FQNNGV. The CDR3 has 15 residues. Trimming took 5 bases from V and 7 from J; bases not matched to a gene: 11. The CDR3 DNA follows: TGTGCCAGCAGCAAAGACCGGGACAGGGTTGGTGGCTACACCTTC. Its translation: CASSKDRDRVGGYTF.

V gene TRBV18 combines with J gene TRBJ2-3, with 9 bases aligning to TRBD2. The germline V gene encodes CDR1 KGHSH and CDR2 LQKENI. CDR3 size: 16 residues. The trim removed 3 bases at V and 4 bases at J, leaving 8 bases unmatched. This CDR3 reads CASSPLVSGRSDTQYF. The CDR3 nucleotides read TGTGCCAGCTCACCCCTAGTCAGCGGGAGGTCAGATACGCAGTATTTT.

The J gene is TRBJ1-2, the V gene TRBV7-8; no reliable D call. The CDR3 totals 18 residues. Per the germline V gene, CDR1 is SGHVS and CDR2 is FQNEAQ. V lost 1 base, J lost 0 bases, and 18 bases lay in between. CDR3 loop: CASSLVISAGQANYGYTF. The CDR3 DNA sequence: TGTGCCAGCAGCTTAGTTATCTCGGCAGGCCAAGCTAACTATGGCTACACCTTC.

The rearrangement uses TRBV7-9 and TRBJ1-2, with D tentatively TRBD1 (6 bases). The germline V and J ends were trimmed by 5 bases and 2 bases, with 15 bases remaining between them. The CDR3 runs 15 residues. Germline V gene data show CDR1 as SEHNR and CDR2 as FQNEAQ (reference sequence). CDR3 in DNA: TGTGCCAGCAGCAATGCGGGACACACGAACTATGGCTACACCTTC. This gives the protein CASSNAGHTNYGYTF.

This chain joins TRBV5-4 and TRBJ1-1; tentative D call: TRBD1 (5 bases). The CDR3 length is 15 residues. The V end was cut by 1 base, the J end by 0 bases, with 10 bases between. Germline lookup yields CDR1 SGHNT and CDR2 YYREEE (reference sequence). The CDR3 reads CASSLRRGVNTEAFF. CDR3 bases: TGTGCCAGCAGCTTGAGGCGGGGGGTGAACACTGAAGCTTTCTTT.

V gene TRBV4-1 combines with J gene TRBJ2-1; perhaps TRBD2 as D (6 bases). This CDR3 has 17 residues. V lost 0 bases, J lost 4 bases, and 16 bases lay in between. Germline-derived CDR1 and CDR2 are MGHRA and YSYEKL. This CDR3 is CASSQDPGPSVYNEQFF. The CDR3 DNA follows: TGCGCCAGCAGCCAAGATCCAGGGCCTAGCGTTTACAATGAGCAGTTCTTC.

With regard to this clone: No DNA is shown, since the ends of the CDR3 on it are uncertain; the CDR3 is the one TCRdb lists. The chain's CDR3 is CASSKGGKVGSGNTIYF. This rearrangement joins TRBV21-1 to TRBJ1-3. TRBV21-1 is assigned pseudogene status. The CDR3 sequence runs 17 residues, both termini included.

V usage is TRBV19 and J usage is TRBJ1-6; D gene unclear. Germline CDR1 LNHDA, CDR2 SQIVND (reference sequence). The CDR3 is 15 residues long. Trimming pared 7 bases from V and 7 bases from J, leaving 17 bases between. The CDR3 nucleotides read TGTGCCAGTATCTCGGCCGCAGGTGGGAATTCACCCCTCCACTTT. It is translated as CASISAAGGNSPLHF.

This clone appeared a single time. The chain recombines TRBV14 with TRBJ2-7, with D perhaps matching TRBD1 or TRBD2 (6 bases each). The CDR3 spans 15 residues. V was shortened by 3 bases and J by 3 bases, with 15 bases between the two germline ends. From germline, CDR1 is SGHDN and CDR2 FVKESK. CDR3 sequence (DNA): TGTGCCAGCAGCCAGGGGGGCAGGCCCTACTACGAGCAGTACTTC. This sequence encodes CASSQGGRPYYEQYF. The full variable domain, completed using reference TRBV14 and TRBJ2-7, is EAGVTQFPSHSVIEKGQTVTLRCDPISGHDNLYWYRRVMGKEIKFLLHFVKESKQDESGMPNNRFLAERTGGTYSTLKVQPAELEDSGVYFCASSQGGRPYYEQYFGPGTRLTVT.

This chain links TRBV18 with TRBJ1-4; D call uncertain. Germline V CDR1 and CDR2: KGHSH, LQKENI. There are 18 residues in the CDR3. Trimming left V 3 bases short and J 2 bases short, with 19 bases between. CDR3 sequence reads: CASSPYLLREGTNEKLFF. DNA of the CDR3: TGTGCCAGCTCACCTTACCTCCTCCGAGAGGGTACTAATGAAAAACTGTTTTTT.

J is TRBJ2-2 and V is TRBV18, with a possible D match to TRBD2 (6 bases). This CDR3 has 15 residues. The germline V gene encodes CDR1 KGHSH and CDR2 LQKENI. Between the trimmed V and J ends, which lost 0 bases and 4 bases, there was a span of 9 bases. The CDR3 DNA reads as TGTGCCAGCTCACCACCGATGGGGGGCACCGGGGAGCTGTTTTTT. This encodes CASSPPMGGTGELFF.

The CDR3 here is CASSYSIFLTGNQPQHF. DNA of the CDR3: TGTGCCAGCAGTTACTCCATTTTCCTGACAGGCAATCAGCCCCAGCATTTT. The V and J genes are TRBV6-2 or TRBV6-3 and TRBJ1-5; TRBD1 is a possible D gene (5 bases). This CDR3 is built from 17 residues. Looked up from germline, CDR1 is MNHEY and CDR2 is SVGEGT. V was cut by 0 bases and J by 2 bases, with 14 bases left in between.

The rearrangement uses TRBV4-3 and TRBJ2-7; D is uncertain. Trimming took 5 bases from V and 2 from J, leaving 10 bases between them. From germline, CDR1 is LGHNA and CDR2 YSLEER. The CDR3 loop spans 13 amino acids. The CDR3 nucleotides read TGCGCCAGCAGCGCAGAATATACCTACGAGCAGTACTTC. It specifies CASSAEYTYEQYF.

This clone came up once. The rearrangement uses TRBV6-5 and TRBJ2-6; 9 bases match TRBD1. The CDR3 sequence is 15 residues long. After removal of 6 bases from V and 0 bases from J, the junction contained 0 bases not matched to a gene. The germline V gene has CDR1 MNHEY and CDR2 SVGAGI. The CDR3, as DNA: TGTGCCAGCAGGGACAGGGGCTCTGGGGCCAACGTCCTGACTTTC. This translates into CASRDRGSGANVLTF.

This clone occurred once. V is TRBV4-3 and J is TRBJ2-7; 7 bases fit TRBD1. Germline V lookup: CDR1 LGHNA, CDR2 YSLEER. This CDR3 has 14 residues. Trimming took 1 base from V and 4 from J; bases not matched to a gene: 4. CDR3 DNA sequence: TGCGCCAGCAGCCAAGGCAGGGGGATGTACGAGCAGTACTTC. Its protein product is CASSQGRGMYEQYF.

V gene TRBV24-1 combines with J gene TRBJ2-5, with TRBD1 identical over 10 bases. Per the germline V gene, CDR1 is KGHDR and CDR2 is SFDVKD. The CDR3 is 17 residues long. Trimming removed 5 bases from V and 1 base from J; junction bases left unmatched: 9. CDR3 amino acids: CATSAPDRGSLQETQYF. CDR3 sequence (DNA): TGTGCCACCAGTGCTCCGGACAGGGGGAGCCTCCAAGAGACCCAGTACTTC.

The genes are TRBV2 and TRBJ2-2, with D maybe TRBD1 (5 bases). The CDR3 extends over 14 amino acids. From germline, CDR1 is SNHLY and CDR2 FYNNEI. V was trimmed by 8 bases and J by 1 base, leaving 11 bases between them. The CDR3 region is CASGQSQNTGELFF. CDR3 nucleotide sequence: TGTGCCAGCGGACAAAGCCAGAACACCGGGGAGCTGTTTTTT.

CDR3 loop: CAIRPGQGRETQYF. The CDR3 DNA follows: TGTGCCATCAGGCCGGGACAGGGTCGGGAGACCCAGTACTTC. V is TRBV10-3 and J is TRBJ2-5; 9 positions match TRBD1. Germline CDR1 ENHRY, CDR2 SYGVKD. There are 14 residues in the CDR3. The V and J ends lost 6 bases and 5 bases, in that order; junction bases with no gene match: 7.

Remarks on this clone: This sample includes further DNA sequences coding for the same CDR3. The chain joins TRBV7-2 to TRBJ2-7; 12 nucleotides agree with TRBD1. Germline V gives CDR1 SGHTA, CDR2 FQGNSA. The CDR3 covers 14 residues. The junction had 3 bases not matched to a gene; V was cut back by 5 bases and J by 4 bases. The CDR3 region is CASSLGQGAYEQYF. Written as DNA, the CDR3 is TGTGCCAGCAGCCTGGGACAGGGGGCTTACGAGCAGTACTTC.

This clone has just a few counts. The V call is TRBV7-2, the J call TRBJ2-1; D possibly corresponds to TRBD1 (5 bases). The ends were cut back, 4 bases at V and 1 base at J, with 14 bases in the middle. The CDR3 is made up of 16 amino acids. Germline V gene lookup returns CDR1 SGHTA and CDR2 FQGNSA. The CDR3 reads CASSWGSGRSYNEQFF. The CDR3 nucleotides read TGTGCCAGCAGCTGGGGCTCAGGTAGGTCCTACAATGAGCAGTTCTTC.